These T cell receptor beta chains were read from a single sample in a study of blood T cell repertoires in COVID-19. Generated by immunoSEQ multiplex PCR, the TCRdb table keeps only in-frame clones and is missing some. The repertoire holds some 80,000 clones, with roughly 87% as singletons. The sequenced sample was peripheral blood. The receptors stem from a woman in her forties or fifties with active or convalescent COVID-19. Each CDR3 is given without its conserved first and last residue.

cdr3_length: 13
v_call: TRBV18
j_call: TRBJ1-4
cdr3_aa: ASSPRTVRNEKLF

cdr3_length: 11
v_call: TRBV5-6
j_call: TRBJ1-2
cdr3_aa: ASSLGAPYGYT

cdr3_length: 9
v_call: TRBV7-9
j_call: TRBJ2-1
cdr3_aa: ASFRLVEQF

cdr3_length: 12
v_call: TRBV30
j_call: TRBJ2-2
cdr3_aa: AWSVLVNTGELF

cdr3_length: 12
v_call: TRBV7-2
j_call: TRBJ2-4
cdr3_aa: ASSPRGGLNIQY

cdr3_length: 11
v_call: TRBV5-5
j_call: TRBJ2-7
cdr3_aa: ASSYLGSYEQY

cdr3_length: 12
v_call: TRBV5-4
j_call: TRBJ1-2
cdr3_aa: ASRSGTGGDGYT

cdr3_length: 12
v_call: TRBV7-3
j_call: TRBJ1-1
cdr3_aa: ASSLQGMNTEAF

cdr3_length: 12
v_call: TRBV3-1/TRBV3-2
j_call: TRBJ2-3
cdr3_aa: ASSRTSGTDTQY

cdr3_length: 14
v_call: TRBV7-2
j_call: TRBJ2-1
cdr3_aa: ASSPQGAGGRNEQF

cdr3_length: 14
v_call: TRBV27
j_call: TRBJ2-2
cdr3_aa: ASSLAGQGLAGELF

cdr3_length: 12
v_call: TRBV7-9
j_call: TRBJ1-6
cdr3_aa: ASSPGQYNSPLH

cdr3_length: 12
v_call: TRBV6-6
j_call: TRBJ1-1
cdr3_aa: ASSLGQGAVEAF

cdr3_length: 13
v_call: TRBV19
j_call: TRBJ1-1
cdr3_aa: ASSIIDSLNTEAF

cdr3_length: 12
v_call: TRBV6-5
j_call: TRBJ1-5
cdr3_aa: ASSYNRDLQPQH

cdr3_length: 14
v_call: TRBV5-1
j_call: TRBJ1-1
cdr3_aa: ASRTGTAVMNTEAF

cdr3_length: 9
v_call: TRBV12-3/TRBV12-4
j_call: TRBJ1-2
cdr3_aa: ASSNRRGYT

cdr3_length: 12
v_call: TRBV7-2
j_call: TRBJ1-6
cdr3_aa: ASSARVDNSPLH

cdr3_length: 14
v_call: TRBV28
j_call: TRBJ2-2
cdr3_aa: ASSQDRGSGTGELF

cdr3_length: 12
v_call: TRBV18
j_call: TRBJ1-5
cdr3_aa: ASSSGTGEQPQH

cdr3_length: 14
v_call: TRBV27
j_call: TRBJ1-2
cdr3_aa: ASSFIAGAGTYGYT

cdr3_length: 13
v_call: TRBV5-1
j_call: TRBJ2-3
cdr3_aa: ASSLSRGGTDTQY

cdr3_length: 13
v_call: TRBV7-8
j_call: TRBJ2-3
cdr3_aa: ASSLVGGNTDTQY

cdr3_length: 12
v_call: TRBV6-5
j_call: TRBJ1-2
cdr3_aa: ASSYRGINYGYT

cdr3_length: 11
v_call: TRBV7-9
j_call: TRBJ1-2
cdr3_aa: ASRPTGRAGYT

cdr3_length: 13
v_call: TRBV4-2
j_call: TRBJ1-1
cdr3_aa: ASSQETGVVTEAF